The 28 T cell receptor beta chains presented below share a single source sample, sequenced in a study of T cells expressing NK-cell markers. Each CDR3 protein gets one entry in TCRdb, which reprocessed the 5' RACE reads and gives no DNA. In total, the table holds hundreds of thousands of distinct CDR3 sequences. Sequenced sample: blood T cells: a sorted CD56 or NKG2C T cell subset, CD4+ or CD8+ T cells, or bulk PBMC T cells (not recorded which). These receptors all stem from a man aged 18-30 years in good health.

V gene TRBV4-1 combines with J gene TRBJ2-5; checking the TCRdb D call of TRBD2 is not possible without DNA. The CDR3 consists of 18 residues. Germline CDR1 is MGHRA and CDR2 is YSYEKL. This CDR3 reads CASSQGGLAGGPLETQYF.

The chain combines TRBV5-1 with TRBJ2-7; TCRdb outputs TRBD2, but without DNA this stays unchecked. The CDR3 consists of 15 residues. CDR1 and CDR2 from the germline V gene are SGHRS and YFSETQ. CDR3 amino acids: CASRRVGQESYEQYF.

The chain recombines TRBV6-1 with TRBJ2-5; TCRdb's D gene call, TRBD2, goes unchecked for lack of DNA. Germline V lookup: CDR1 MNHNS, CDR2 SASEGT. The CDR3 sequence is 15 residues long. The CDR3 sequence is CASSEVAGVGETQYF.

CDR3 loop: CASSLARQGNEKLFF. The genes are TRBV5-6 and TRBJ1-4; the D gene TCRdb calls, TRBD1, cannot be checked with no DNA. The CDR3 consists of 15 residues. Looked up from germline, CDR1 is SGHDT and CDR2 is YYEEEE.

The chain carries TRBV5-1 and TRBJ2-1; checking the TCRdb D call of TRBD1 is not possible without DNA. Germline CDR1 reads SGHRS; CDR2 reads YFSETQ. This CDR3 has 18 amino acids. The CDR3 region is CASSLIVWGQGDHNEQFF. The entire variable domain, with the rest obtained from reference TRBV5-1 and TRBJ2-1, is as follows: KAGVTQTPRYLIKTRGQQVTLSCSPISGHRSVSWYQQTPGQGLQFLFEYFSETQRNKGNFPGRFSGRQFSNSRSEMNVSTLELGDSALYLCASSLIVWGQGDHNEQFFGPGTRLTVL.

The chain joins TRBV6-2 or TRBV6-3 to TRBJ2-5. The CDR3 extends over 15 amino acids. In germline, CDR1 is MNHEY, CDR2 SVGEGT. The CDR3 spells CASSYSSTGGETQYF.

Here the CDR3 reads CASSPPLGQGNYEQYF. This chain uses TRBV7-8 with TRBJ2-7; as DNA is missing, the TRBD1 call by TCRdb cannot be tested. The CDR3 has 16 residues. Germline V lookup: CDR1 SGHVS, CDR2 FQNEAQ.

This chain uses TRBV3-1 with TRBJ2-6. CDR1 is LGHDT, CDR2 YNNKEL, per germline (reference sequence). This CDR3 spans 17 amino acids. The CDR3 loop reads CASSQDTPGSGANVLTF.

The rearrangement joins TRBV7-9 to TRBJ2-3. In germline, CDR1 is SEHNR, CDR2 FQNEAQ (reference sequence). This CDR3 contains 14 residues. The chain's CDR3 is CASRGGASQATQYF.

The gene calls are TRBV5-1 and TRBJ2-1; with no DNA, the TCRdb D assignment of TRBD2 cannot be verified. The CDR3 spans 16 residues. Germline V gives CDR1 SGHRS, CDR2 YFSETQ. CDR3 region: CASSLVRLAGTNEQFF.

This chain joins TRBV2 and TRBJ2-3. Germline CDR1 is SNHLY and CDR2 is FYNNEI. This CDR3 has 11 amino acids. Here the CDR3 reads CASRNSDTQYF.

The chain combines TRBV20-1 with TRBJ2-4. CDR1 is DFQATT and CDR2 is SNEGSKA in the germline V gene (reference sequence). The length of the CDR3 is 15 residues. The CDR3: CSARGGLLSKNIQYF.

This chain uses TRBV20-1 with TRBJ1-1. This CDR3 has 13 residues. Germline loops: CDR1 DFQATT, CDR2 SNEGSKA (reference sequence). CDR3 protein: CSAPLRLMGEAFF.

The chain links TRBV11-2 to TRBJ1-4; the D call from TCRdb, TRBD1, cannot be confirmed without DNA. CDR3 length equals 13 residues. The V gene's germline CDR1 is SGHAT and CDR2 FQNNGV. The CDR3 sequence is CASSPGTVEKLFF.

The V call is TRBV4-3, the J call TRBJ2-1. Germline lookup yields CDR1 LGHNA and CDR2 YSLEER. The CDR3 sequence is 13 residues long. This CDR3 is CASSQRQDYEQFF.

The chain carries TRBV7-3 and TRBJ2-3. The CDR3 is made up of 14 amino acids. Germline V gives CDR1 SGHTA, CDR2 FQGTGA. This CDR3 reads CASSLNSWPDTQYF.

This rearrangement joins TRBV10-3 to TRBJ1-1. CDR3 length: 12 amino acids. CDR1 is ENHRY, CDR2 SYGVKD, per germline. CDR3 sequence reads: CAISPNLGEAFF.

The chain recombines TRBV3-1 with TRBJ1-1. Per the germline V gene, CDR1 is LGHDT and CDR2 is YNNKEL (reference sequence). This CDR3 has 12 amino acids. CDR3 in amino acids: CASRTLNTEAFF.

The CDR3 sequence is CASGLGIAEQYF. The chain employs TRBV12-5 and TRBJ2-7. Germline values: CDR1 LGHNT, CDR2 FRNRAP. This CDR3 is 12 amino acids long.

The J gene is TRBJ2-2, the V gene TRBV6-1; TCRdb names TRBD2, which stays unverified in the absence of DNA. The CDR3 runs to 14 residues. The germline V gene has CDR1 MNHNS and CDR2 SASEGT. The CDR3 reads CASSSGRATGELFF.

This sequence joins TRBV20-1 and TRBJ1-1; without DNA, the TCRdb call of TRBD1 cannot be checked. Germline CDR1 is DFQATT and CDR2 is SNEGSKA (reference sequence). The CDR3 consists of 12 residues. CDR3 loop: CSARGRGPQAFF.

This sequence joins TRBV6-4 and TRBJ2-1; no DNA is available, so the TRBD2 call from TCRdb remains unchecked. Germline V gives CDR1 MRHNA, CDR2 SNTAGT. The CDR3 is 13 residues long. CDR3 residues: CASTLKPLNEQFF.

CDR3: CASSLSRGRGFGQPQHF. The chain has TRBV12-3 or TRBV12-4 and TRBJ1-5; absent DNA, TCRdb's TRBD1 call cannot be checked. This CDR3 has 17 residues.

The chain couples TRBV3-1 to TRBJ2-2. This CDR3 has 13 amino acids. Germline lookup yields CDR1 LGHDT and CDR2 YNNKEL (reference sequence). The CDR3 protein is CASSQEYTGELFF.

The chain joins TRBV6-2 or TRBV6-3 to TRBJ2-7; the D call of TRBD1 rests on TCRdb alone, since no DNA is present to check it. This CDR3 contains 15 residues. CDR1 and CDR2 (germline): MNHEY, SVGEGT. The CDR3 sequence: CASNPSGTATSEQYF.

V is TRBV10-1 and J is TRBJ1-1; the TCRdb D gene call, TRBD1, has no DNA to confirm it. This CDR3 is built from 15 residues. The germline gives CDR1 WNHNN, CDR2 SYGVQD (reference sequence). The CDR3 is CASSEAGSRVTEAFF.

The rearrangement uses TRBV10-3 and TRBJ2-7; TCRdb's D gene call, TRBD1, goes unchecked for lack of DNA. From germline, CDR1 is ENHRY and CDR2 SYGVKD. The CDR3 covers 17 residues. CDR3: CAISGLSGQVGSHEQYF.

The V call is TRBV29-1, the J call TRBJ2-2; there is no DNA to check the TCRdb D call of TRBD1. Per germline, CDR1 SQVTM and CDR2 ANQGSEA. CDR3 size: 15 residues. The chain's CDR3 is CSVELGRGDTGELFF.